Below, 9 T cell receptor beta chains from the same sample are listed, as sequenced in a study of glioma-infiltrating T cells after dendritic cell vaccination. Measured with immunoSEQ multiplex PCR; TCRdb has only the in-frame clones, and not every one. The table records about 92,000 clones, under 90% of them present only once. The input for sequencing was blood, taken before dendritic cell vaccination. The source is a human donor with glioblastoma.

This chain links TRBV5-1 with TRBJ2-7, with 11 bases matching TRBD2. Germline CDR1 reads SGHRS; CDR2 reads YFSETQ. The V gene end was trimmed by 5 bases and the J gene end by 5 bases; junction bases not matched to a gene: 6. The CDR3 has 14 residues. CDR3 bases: TGCGCCAGCAGAGTCCTAGCGGGAGGAGACGAGCAGTACTTC. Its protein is CASRVLAGGDEQYF.

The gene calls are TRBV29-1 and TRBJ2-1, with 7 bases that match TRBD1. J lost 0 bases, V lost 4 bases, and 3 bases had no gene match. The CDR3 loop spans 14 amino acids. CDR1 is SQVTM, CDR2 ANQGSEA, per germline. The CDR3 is CSVADRASYNEQFF. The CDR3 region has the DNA TGCAGCGTTGCCGACAGGGCCTCCTACAATGAGCAGTTCTTC.

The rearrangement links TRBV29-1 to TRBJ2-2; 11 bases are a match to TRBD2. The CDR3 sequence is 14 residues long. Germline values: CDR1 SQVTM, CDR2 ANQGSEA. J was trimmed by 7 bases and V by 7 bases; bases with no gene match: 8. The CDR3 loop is CSGQTSGESGELFF. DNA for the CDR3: TGCAGCGGCCAGACTAGCGGGGAGAGCGGGGAGCTGTTTTTT.

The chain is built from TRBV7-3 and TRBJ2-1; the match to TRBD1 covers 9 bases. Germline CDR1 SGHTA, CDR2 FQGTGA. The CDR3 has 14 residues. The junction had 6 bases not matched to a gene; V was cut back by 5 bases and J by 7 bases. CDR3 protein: CASSVGQGRNEQFF. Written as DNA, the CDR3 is TGTGCCAGCAGCGTGGGACAGGGACGGAATGAGCAGTTCTTC.

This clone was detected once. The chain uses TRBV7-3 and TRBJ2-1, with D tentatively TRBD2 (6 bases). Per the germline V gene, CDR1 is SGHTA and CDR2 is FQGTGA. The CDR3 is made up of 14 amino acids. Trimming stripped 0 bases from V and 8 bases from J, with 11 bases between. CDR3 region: CASSLTLASDEQFF. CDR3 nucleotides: TGTGCCAGCAGCTTAACGCTAGCTAGCGATGAGCAGTTCTTC.

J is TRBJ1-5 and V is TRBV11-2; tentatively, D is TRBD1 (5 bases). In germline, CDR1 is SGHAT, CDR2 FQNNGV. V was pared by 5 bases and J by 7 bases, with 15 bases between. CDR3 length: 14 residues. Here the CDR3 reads CASSDDSSGQPQHF. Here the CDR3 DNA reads TGTGCCAGCAGCGATGACAGTTCAGGGCAGCCCCAGCATTTT.

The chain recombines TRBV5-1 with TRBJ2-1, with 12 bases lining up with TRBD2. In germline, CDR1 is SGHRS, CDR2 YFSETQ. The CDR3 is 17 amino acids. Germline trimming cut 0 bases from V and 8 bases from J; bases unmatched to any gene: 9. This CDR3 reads CASSLASSGGAGDEQFF. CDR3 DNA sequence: TGCGCCAGCAGCTTGGCATCTAGCGGGGGGGCCGGGGATGAGCAGTTCTTC.

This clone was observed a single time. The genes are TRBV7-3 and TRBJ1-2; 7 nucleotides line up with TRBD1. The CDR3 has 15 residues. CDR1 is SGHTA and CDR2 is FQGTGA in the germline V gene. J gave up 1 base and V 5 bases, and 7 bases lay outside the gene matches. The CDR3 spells CASSEQQGNNYGYTF. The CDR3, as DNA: TGTGCCAGCAGCGAACAACAGGGGAATAACTATGGCTACACCTTC.

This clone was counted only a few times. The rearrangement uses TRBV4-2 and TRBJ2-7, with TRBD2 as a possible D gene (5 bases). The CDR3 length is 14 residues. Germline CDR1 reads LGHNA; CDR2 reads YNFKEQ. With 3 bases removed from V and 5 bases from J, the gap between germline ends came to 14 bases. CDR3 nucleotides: TGTGCCAGCAGCCATGGTGGGAGTCGCGACGAGCAGTACTTC. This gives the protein CASSHGGSRDEQYF.